This passage covers 6 T cell receptor beta chains from one sample sequenced in a study of OX40 agonist ivuxolimab in advanced cancers. The repertoire was sequenced with immunoSEQ multiplex PCR; TCRdb's copy has only in-frame clones and lacks some. The sample records about 62,000 clones, around 90% being singletons. The sequencing here drew on CD4+ or CD8+ T cells sorted from blood, taken in a trial of the OX40 agonist ivuxolimab. The receptors originated from an adult with an advanced solid tumor such as melanoma, head and neck, liver or kidney cancer.

The chain recombines TRBV28 with TRBJ2-6, with unresolved D. Germline loops: CDR1 MDHEN, CDR2 SYDVKM. V was clipped by 5 bases and J by 0 bases, with 5 bases between them. There are 14 residues in the CDR3. CDR3 loop: CASSHTSGANVLTF. As DNA, the CDR3 is TGTGCCAGCAGTCATACCTCTGGGGCCAACGTCCTGACTTTC.

This chain connects TRBV7-8 to TRBJ2-7; unclear D gene. Trimming pared 6 bases from V and 3 bases from J, leaving 15 bases between. CDR1 and CDR2 from the germline V gene are SGHVS and FQNEAQ. The CDR3 consists of 14 residues. The CDR3 sequence is CASSRDPLGYEQYF. As DNA, the CDR3 is TGTGCCAGCAGTCGAGATCCGCTTGGCTACGAGCAGTACTTC.

This sequence joins TRBV7-2 and TRBJ2-1; D is possibly TRBD2 (6 bases). The germline CDR1 and CDR2 sequences are SGHTA and FQGNSA. The CDR3 contains 12 residues. The ends were cut back, 1 base at V and 12 bases at J, with 10 bases in the middle. The CDR3 sequence is CASSLDLGGQFF. CDR3 DNA sequence: TGTGCCAGCAGCTTAGATCTCGGGGGGCAGTTCTTC.

This clone came up a few times. The CDR3 nucleotides read TGTGCCAGCTCACCACCGGTCGCAGGGGGATATGGAAATCAGCCCCAGCATTTT. Its protein product is CASSPPVAGGYGNQPQHF. This chain links TRBV18 with TRBJ1-5; 7 nucleotides align to TRBD1. The germline V gene has CDR1 KGHSH and CDR2 LQKENI. Trimming cost V 0 bases and J 4 bases; bases outside gene matches: 12. CDR3 length: 18 residues.

This clone was seen only once. The chain combines TRBV18 with TRBJ1-3, with a weak D call TRBD1 (6 bases). V was pared by 6 bases and J by 0 bases, with 15 bases between. Germline V gives CDR1 KGHSH, CDR2 LQKENI. The CDR3 is 16 amino acids. In nucleotides, the CDR3 is TGTGCCAGCTCCTCGGCAGGGGAGTTCTCTGGAAACACCATATATTTT. Protein product: CASSSAGEFSGNTIYF.

The rearrangement uses TRBV5-6 and TRBJ2-7, with 8 nucleotides matching TRBD1. Germline assignment: CDR1 SGHDT and CDR2 YYEEEE. This CDR3 has 14 amino acids. Trimming took 2 bases from V and 1 from J; bases not matched to a gene: 2. CDR3 coding DNA: TGTGCCAGCAGCTTAGGACAGGGATCCTACGAGCAGTACTTC. It yields the protein CASSLGQGSYEQYF.